This T cell receptor beta chain was identified in a study of blood T cell repertoires in COVID-19. Study-wide context: COVID-19 samples, acute and convalescent, were from the United States, Italy and Spain. Nucleic acid was either cDNA or gDNA, and it came from T cells, B-cell-depleted T cells, or PBMCs.

Germline V gene lookup returns CDR1 GTSNPN and CDR2 SVGIG (reference sequence). The CDR3 length is 11 residues. V was clipped by 1 base and J by 10 bases, with 10 bases between them. A few counts support this clone. TCRdb keeps only in-frame clones here, not all; method: immunoSEQ multiplex PCR. The sample contains about 230,000 clones, approximately 83% of which appear only once. This sequence was found in a woman between 45 and 65 years old with acute or convalescent COVID-19. The J gene is TRBJ1-2, the V gene TRBV30, with a tentative D call TRBD1 (5 bases). The sequencing sample was made of peripheral blood. CDR3 sequence (DNA): TGTGCCTGGAGTGCCTTAGGGGTCTACACCTTC. It specifies CAWSALGVYTF.